These 2 T cell receptor beta chains originate from one sample sequenced in a study of cytomegalovirus exposure and HLA in healthy donors. Profiled with immunoSEQ multiplex PCR; TCRdb holds only in-frame clones, not every one. The data hold 110,000 or so clones, with 85% to 90% observed a single time. Sequenced: PBMCs. The origin of the receptors is a woman aged 30 to 39 in good health and CMV-seronegative.

The V call is TRBV5-1, the J call TRBJ2-7; TRBD1 aligns across 11 bases. Trimming took 4 bases from V and 2 from J; bases not matched to a gene: 8. CDR3 length equals 16 residues. Per germline, CDR1 SGHRS and CDR2 YFSETQ. CDR3 DNA: TGCGCCAGCAGCGTAAACGGACAGGGGGCTCCCTACGAGCAGTACTTC. Translating it yields CASSVNGQGAPYEQYF.

This chain links TRBV9 with TRBJ1-1; TRBD1 might be the D (6 bases). V lost 3 bases to trimming and J lost 8 bases, with 11 bases between them. The CDR3 extends over 12 amino acids. Germline-derived CDR1 and CDR2 are SGDLS and YYNGEE. The CDR3 sequence is CASSAFTGEAFF. Written as DNA, the CDR3 is TGTGCCAGCAGCGCATTCACAGGGGAAGCTTTCTTT.